This TCR beta chain comes out of a study of blood T cells in healthy people across ages. This clonotype was seen a handful of times. The target antigen is unknown. Healthy Russian Caucasian donors spanned ages about 6 to 95 years. Each sample provided at least 6 micrograms of extracted total RNA. The study's findings and limits: Fewer expanded clones and more diversity marked long-lived versus aged donors.

Trimming removed 3 bases from V and 0 bases from J, with 16 bases in between. CDR3 size: 16 residues. Germline values: CDR1 SGHKS, CDR2 YYEKEE (reference sequence). A second PCR of 7 to 11 cycles used a sample-barcoded 5' primer and a J-beta primer mix. Any given sample supplied a minimum of 2.5 million CDR3-containing paired-end reads. TCRdb passed the 5' RACE reads through MiXCR, listing each CDR3 protein once. The sample records some 290,000 distinct CDR3 sequences, 25% to 30% being singletons. The receptor's source is a woman aged 70-85 years in good health. This chain uses TRBV5-5 with TRBJ2-7; maybe TRBD2 (6 bases). The sample comprised blood. The CDR3 loop reads CASSSEGGKSSYEQYF. Written as DNA, the CDR3 is TGTGCCAGCAGCTCGGAGGGCGGAAAAAGCTCCTACGAGCAGTACTTC.